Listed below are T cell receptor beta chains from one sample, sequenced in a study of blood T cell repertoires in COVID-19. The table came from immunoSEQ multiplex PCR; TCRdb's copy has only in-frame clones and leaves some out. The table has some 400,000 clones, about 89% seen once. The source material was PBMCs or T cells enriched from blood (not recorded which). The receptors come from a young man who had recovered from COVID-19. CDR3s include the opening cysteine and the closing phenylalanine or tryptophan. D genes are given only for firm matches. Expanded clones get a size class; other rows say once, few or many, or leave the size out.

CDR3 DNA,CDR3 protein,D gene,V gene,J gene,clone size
TGTGCCAGCAGTCCGGGACAGGGACCCCCCGAGCAGTACTTC,CASSPGQGPPEQYF,TRBD1,TRBV6-5,TRBJ2-7,few
TGTGCCAGCGGAAGACCGGGACAGGGAAATGAGCAGTTCTTC,CASGRPGQGNEQFF,TRBD1,TRBV27,TRBJ2-1,few
TGTGCCAGTAGTACCCAGACCTACGAGCAGTACTTC,CASSTQTYEQYF,-,TRBV19,TRBJ2-7,-
TGTGCCAGCAGCCAAGCAGGGGGCGAAGGCTACACCTTC,CASSQAGGEGYTF,TRBD1,TRBV3-1/TRBV3-2,TRBJ1-2,-
TGTGCCAGCTCACCCGGGACAGGGGACCGGTATGGCTACACCTTC,CASSPGTGDRYGYTF,TRBD1,TRBV18,TRBJ1-2,-
TGTGCCAGCAGCTCCTTCACTAGCGGCTTAAAAGGGAATGAGCAGTTCTTC,CASSSFTSGLKGNEQFF,TRBD2,TRBV11-2,TRBJ2-1,-
TGTGCCAGCAGTGACGGACAGAGGCATCAGCCCCAGCATTTT,CASSDGQRHQPQHF,-,TRBV27,TRBJ1-5,-
TGTGCCTGGCACTCGACAGGGAACAAAATCACCTTC,CAWHSTGNKITF,TRBD1,TRBV30,TRBJ1-2,-
TGTGCCAGTAGTTATACGGGACACAATGGCAATCAGCCCCAGCATTTT,CASSYTGHNGNQPQHF,-,TRBV19,TRBJ1-5,-
TGTGCCAGCAGCACCGACAGGCATGCAACAGATACGCAGTATTTT,CASSTDRHATDTQYF,-,TRBV5-4,TRBJ2-3,-
TGTGCCAGTAGTATCGGGGGACAGGGTTATTCACCCCTCCACTTT,CASSIGGQGYSPLHF,TRBD1,TRBV19,TRBJ1-6,-
TGTGCCAGCAGCGCGGACGGGGTGAATCAGCCCCAGCATTTT,CASSADGVNQPQHF,-,TRBV6-4,TRBJ1-5,few
TGCGCCAGCAGCCCGTTTAGCGGGGTAAGGACTGAAGCTTTCTTT,CASSPFSGVRTEAFF,-,TRBV5-1,TRBJ1-1,-
TGTGCCAGCAGTTACGCGCCCATCTACGAGCAGTACTTC,CASSYAPIYEQYF,-,TRBV27,TRBJ2-7,-
TGTGCCAGCAGTTACTCTGGGGACAGGAATTCACCCCTCCACTTT,CASSYSGDRNSPLHF,TRBD1,TRBV6-5,TRBJ1-6,few
TGTGCCAGTAGTATTGAGGGACAGGAGATCTACGAGCAGTACTTC,CASSIEGQEIYEQYF,TRBD1,TRBV19,TRBJ2-7,-
TGTGCCAGCATGGGGGGGATCTACGAGCAGTACTTC,CASMGGIYEQYF,TRBD2,TRBV6-5,TRBJ2-7,-
TGTGCCAGCAGTCAACGGGGGGAATCACCCCTCCACTTT,CASSQRGESPLHF,-,TRBV6-5,TRBJ1-6,-
TGTGCCAGCAGCTACCTAAACCACAGGGATGGCTACACCTTC,CASSYLNHRDGYTF,-,TRBV7-9,TRBJ1-2,-
TGCGCCAGCAGCCAGGCACGGGTGAATGAGCAGTTCTTC,CASSQARVNEQFF,-,TRBV4-1,TRBJ2-1,-
TGTGCCTGGATTGGGACAGGGAAATCACCCCTCCACTTT,CAWIGTGKSPLHF,TRBD1,TRBV30,TRBJ1-6,-
TGTGCCAGCAGTTTATCTACAGGGGGCGCTTCCGGAGCTTTCTTT,CASSLSTGGASGAFF,TRBD1,TRBV27,TRBJ1-1,-
TGTGCCTGGTCAAGAAACCCCGGGGGGCTAAATTCACCCCTCCACTTT,CAWSRNPGGLNSPLHF,-,TRBV30,TRBJ1-6,-
TGTGCCAGCAGTTTATTAGCGGGCAGGGGCCCAGCAGGCTATGGCTACACCTTC,CASSLLAGRGPAGYGYTF,-,TRBV27,TRBJ1-2,once
TGTGCCAGCCCGGCCGGGACAGCTGATAATGGCTACACCTTC,CASPAGTADNGYTF,TRBD1,TRBV6-5,TRBJ1-2,-
TGTGCCAGCAGCCAAGCCCGGCGAGGGGGCTGGAAAGGAAACACCATATATTTT,CASSQARRGGWKGNTIYF,TRBD1,TRBV3-1/TRBV3-2,TRBJ1-3,-
TGTGCCAGCTCACCGGCAGGGGCCTACGAGCAGTACTTC,CASSPAGAYEQYF,-,TRBV18,TRBJ2-7,-
TGTGCCAGCAGCCACGGACGGGACAGGGTATATGGCTACACCTTC,CASSHGRDRVYGYTF,TRBD1,TRBV11-2,TRBJ1-2,-
TGCAGCGCCGGACAGTTGCAAGAGACCCAGTACTTC,CSAGQLQETQYF,-,TRBV29-1,TRBJ2-5,-
TGTGCCAGCTCACCAGATAGCTTAGGGCAGTACTTC,CASSPDSLGQYF,-,TRBV18,TRBJ2-7,once
TGTGCCAGCAGCCTCAGGACAGGGAGGCATCAGCCCCAGCATTTT,CASSLRTGRHQPQHF,TRBD1,TRBV3-1/TRBV3-2,TRBJ1-5,-
TGTGCCAGCAGCTTATATTATAGCAATCAGCCCCAGCATTTT,CASSLYYSNQPQHF,-,TRBV7-2,TRBJ1-5,-
TGTGCCAGTAGTATTTCGGCTAGCTCCTACGAGCAGTACTTC,CASSISASSYEQYF,-,TRBV19,TRBJ2-7,once
TGTGCCAGCACCCTTAGTGGGTTTCGGGACTATGGCTACACCTTC,CASTLSGFRDYGYTF,-,TRBV7-9,TRBJ1-2,-
TGTGCCAGCTCGAGCCTCCCGGGGACAGCGAACACTGAAGCTTTCTTT,CASSSLPGTANTEAFF,-,TRBV21-1,TRBJ1-1,-
TGTGCCAGCGCGTTTACAGGGATAGGCGAGCAGTACTTC,CASAFTGIGEQYF,-,TRBV7-9,TRBJ2-7,-
TGTGCCAGCAGTGATCGGACAGTGAACACTGAAGCTTTCTTT,CASSDRTVNTEAFF,-,TRBV6-1,TRBJ1-1,-
TGTGCCAGTAGTATAGTCGTCCCCGGTGAAGCTTTCTTT,CASSIVVPGEAFF,-,TRBV19,TRBJ1-1,-
TGTGCCAGCGGGGGGGGATACTATGGCTACACCTTC,CASGGGYYGYTF,-,TRBV11-2,TRBJ1-2,-
TGTGCCAGTAGTTTCCGGACAGGGGGGTCATACAATGAGCAGTTCTTC,CASSFRTGGSYNEQFF,TRBD1,TRBV19,TRBJ2-1,-